The source of this T cell receptor beta chain is a study of blood T cell repertoires in COVID-19. Study information: Whether acute or convalescent, the COVID-19 samples came from the United States, Italy and Spain. PBMCs, B-cell-depleted T cells, or T cells provided the cDNA or gDNA that made up the material.

How the authors handled the data: Estimation of nucleated cell counts was performed using reference gene primer amplification. The table came from immunoSEQ multiplex PCR; TCRdb's copy has only in-frame clones and leaves some out. Clone size and the V and J calls come from that table; the DNA yielded D and trimming. The sample lists 120,000 to 150,000 clones; almost 90% were seen once. The CDR3 consists of 14 residues. Germline CDR1 is MNHEY and CDR2 is SVGAGI. Trimming removed 4 bases at V and 2 bases at J, with 12 bases between. V gene TRBV6-5 combines with J gene TRBJ2-7; possible D gene TRBD2, 5 bases. The clonotype comes from a human donor in a cohort sampled during active COVID-19. Source material: peripheral blood. The CDR3 sequence is CASSSGGPAYEQYF. The CDR3 bases are TGTGCCAGCAGTTCCGGAGGACCCGCCTACGAGCAGTACTTC.